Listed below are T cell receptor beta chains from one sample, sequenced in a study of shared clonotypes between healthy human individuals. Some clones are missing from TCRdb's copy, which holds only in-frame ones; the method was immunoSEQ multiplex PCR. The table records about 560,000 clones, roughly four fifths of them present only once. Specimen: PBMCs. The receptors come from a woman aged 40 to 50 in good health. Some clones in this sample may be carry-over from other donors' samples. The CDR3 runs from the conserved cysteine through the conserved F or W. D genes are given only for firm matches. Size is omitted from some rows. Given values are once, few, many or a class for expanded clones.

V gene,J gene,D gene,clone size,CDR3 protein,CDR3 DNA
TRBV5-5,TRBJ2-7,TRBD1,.,CASGKTGDYEQYF,TGTGCCAGCGGAAAGACAGGGGACTACGAGCAGTACTTC
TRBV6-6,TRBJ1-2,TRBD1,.,CAVDRGHGYTF,TGTGCCGTCGACAGGGGGCATGGCTACACCTTC
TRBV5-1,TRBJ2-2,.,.,CASSLANTGELFF,TGCGCCAGCAGCTTGGCGAACACCGGGGAGCTGTTTTTT
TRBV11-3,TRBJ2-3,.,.,CASSRGPDTQYF,TGTGCCAGCAGCCGTGGTCCAGATACGCAGTATTTT
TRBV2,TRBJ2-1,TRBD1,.,CASSGDRGAMHEQFF,TGTGCCAGCAGTGGTGACAGGGGAGCAATGCATGAGCAGTTCTTC
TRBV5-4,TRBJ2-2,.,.,CASSPDRLTGELFF,TGTGCCAGCAGCCCAGACAGGCTCACCGGGGAGCTGTTTTTT
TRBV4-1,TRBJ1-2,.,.,CASSQDHNYGYTF,TGCGCCAGCAGCCAAGATCACAACTATGGCTACACCTTC
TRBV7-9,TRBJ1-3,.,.,CASSSRQPSTDTIYF,TGTGCCAGCAGCTCAAGACAACCCTCGACGGACACCATATATTTT
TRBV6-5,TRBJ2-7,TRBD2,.,CASSPLSGSYEQYF,TGTGCCAGCAGCCCCCTAAGCGGGAGTTACGAGCAGTACTTC
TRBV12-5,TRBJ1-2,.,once,CASGGHTYGYTF,TGTGCTAGTGGGGGGCATACTTATGGCTACACCTTC
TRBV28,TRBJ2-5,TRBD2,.,CASRSLAGGPPFETQYF,TGTGCCAGCAGATCACTAGCGGGAGGTCCCCCGTTTGAGACCCAGTACTTC
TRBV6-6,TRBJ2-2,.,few,CASSYSTGKNTWELFF,TGTGCCAGCAGTTACTCGACCGGGAAAAACACCTGGGAGCTGTTTTTT
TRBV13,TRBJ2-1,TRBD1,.,CASSFGTGKDEQFF,TGTGCCAGCAGCTTTGGGACAGGGAAGGATGAGCAGTTCTTC
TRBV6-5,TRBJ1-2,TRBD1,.,CASSLGQGASYGYTF,TGTGCCAGCAGCCTAGGACAGGGGGCGTCCTATGGCTACACCTTC
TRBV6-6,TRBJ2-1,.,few,CASSYSPGGGEQFF,TGTGCCAGCAGTTACTCGCCAGGGGGAGGTGAGCAGTTCTTC
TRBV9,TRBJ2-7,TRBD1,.,CASSSPGGQGHFHEQYF,TGTGCCAGCAGCTCTCCTGGGGGACAGGGGCACTTCCACGAGCAGTACTTC
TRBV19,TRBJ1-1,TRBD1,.,CASWTGANTEAFF,TGTGCCAGCTGGACAGGAGCGAACACTGAAGCTTTCTTT
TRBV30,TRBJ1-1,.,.,CAWSFFTEAFF,TGTGCCTGGAGCTTCTTTACTGAAGCTTTCTTT
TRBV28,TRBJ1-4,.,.,CASSFSGVGEKLFF,TGTGCCAGCAGTTTCAGTGGAGTAGGGGAAAAACTGTTTTTT
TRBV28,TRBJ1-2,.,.,CASSSPPSYYGYTF,TGTGCCAGCAGTTCCCCCCCCAGCTACTATGGCTACACCTTC
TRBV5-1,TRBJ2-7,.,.,CASSLALGGPIQEQYF,TGCGCCAGCAGCTTGGCCCTCGGGGGGCCAATCCAGGAGCAGTACTTC
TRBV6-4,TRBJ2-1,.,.,CASSTGEYNEQFF,TGTGCCAGCAGTACCGGGGAATACAATGAGCAGTTCTTC
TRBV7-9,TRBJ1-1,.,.,CASSLGEGTEAFF,TGTGCCAGCAGCTTAGGGGAGGGCACTGAAGCTTTCTTT
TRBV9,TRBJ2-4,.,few,CASSVDLAKNIQYF,TGTGCCAGCAGCGTAGATCTAGCCAAAAACATTCAGTACTTC
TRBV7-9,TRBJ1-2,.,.,CASSLQPGRRPGFYGYTF,TGTGCCAGCAGCTTACAGCCGGGCAGAAGGCCAGGATTCTATGGCTACACCTTC
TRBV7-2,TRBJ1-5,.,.,CASSFAGGNQPQHF,TGTGCCAGCAGCTTCGCAGGGGGCAATCAGCCCCAGCATTTT
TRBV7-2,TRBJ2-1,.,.,CASSLTSSPYNEQFF,TGTGCCAGCAGCTTAACATCGTCACCATACAATGAGCAGTTCTTC
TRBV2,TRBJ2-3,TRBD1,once,CASSEMGQGVYF,TGTGCCAGCAGTGAAATGGGACAGGGGGTGTATTTT
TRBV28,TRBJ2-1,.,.,CASSPVRLADNEQFF,TGTGCCAGCAGCCCTGTGAGGTTAGCTGACAATGAGCAGTTCTTC
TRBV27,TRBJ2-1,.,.,CASRPPGPISYNEQFF,TGTGCCAGCAGGCCACCCGGGCCAATCTCCTACAATGAGCAGTTCTTC
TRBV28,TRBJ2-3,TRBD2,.,CASAYNLAGASTDTQYF,TGTGCCAGCGCATACAACCTGGCGGGAGCGAGCACAGATACGCAGTATTTT
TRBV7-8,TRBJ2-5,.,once,CASSPGVEETQYF,TGTGCCAGCAGCCCGGGGGTCGAAGAGACCCAGTACTTC
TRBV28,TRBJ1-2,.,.,CASRRHRYGYTF,TGTGCCAGCCGCCGTCATCGCTATGGCTACACCTTC
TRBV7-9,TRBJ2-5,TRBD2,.,CASSHVRLAGPTDQETQYF,TGTGCCAGCAGCCATGTTCGACTAGCGGGACCGACCGACCAAGAGACCCAGTACTTC
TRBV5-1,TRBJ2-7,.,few,CASSLDGGATYEQYF,TGCGCCAGCAGCTTGGATGGGGGTGCGACCTACGAGCAGTACTTC
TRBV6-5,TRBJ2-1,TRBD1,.,CASSYLQGGSEQFF,TGTGCCAGCAGTTACCTACAGGGGGGATCTGAGCAGTTCTTC
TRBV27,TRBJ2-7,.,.,CASSLVGRLSYEQYF,TGTGCCAGCAGTTTGGTGGGACGCCTATCCTACGAGCAGTACTTC
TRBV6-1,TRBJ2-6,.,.,CASSKDGFSGANVLTF,TGTGCCAGCAGTAAAGACGGATTCTCTGGGGCCAACGTCCTGACTTTC
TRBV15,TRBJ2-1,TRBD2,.,CATSRSGTSGFDEQFF,TGTGCCACCAGCAGATCCGGGACTAGCGGTTTCGATGAGCAGTTCTTC
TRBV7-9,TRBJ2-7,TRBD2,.,CASSPRGAGEVEQYF,TGTGCCAGCAGCCCCCGTGGAGCGGGAGAGGTCGAGCAGTACTTC
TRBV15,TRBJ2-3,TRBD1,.,CATSRGQGGTDTQYF,TGTGCCACCAGCAGAGGACAGGGCGGCACAGATACGCAGTATTTT